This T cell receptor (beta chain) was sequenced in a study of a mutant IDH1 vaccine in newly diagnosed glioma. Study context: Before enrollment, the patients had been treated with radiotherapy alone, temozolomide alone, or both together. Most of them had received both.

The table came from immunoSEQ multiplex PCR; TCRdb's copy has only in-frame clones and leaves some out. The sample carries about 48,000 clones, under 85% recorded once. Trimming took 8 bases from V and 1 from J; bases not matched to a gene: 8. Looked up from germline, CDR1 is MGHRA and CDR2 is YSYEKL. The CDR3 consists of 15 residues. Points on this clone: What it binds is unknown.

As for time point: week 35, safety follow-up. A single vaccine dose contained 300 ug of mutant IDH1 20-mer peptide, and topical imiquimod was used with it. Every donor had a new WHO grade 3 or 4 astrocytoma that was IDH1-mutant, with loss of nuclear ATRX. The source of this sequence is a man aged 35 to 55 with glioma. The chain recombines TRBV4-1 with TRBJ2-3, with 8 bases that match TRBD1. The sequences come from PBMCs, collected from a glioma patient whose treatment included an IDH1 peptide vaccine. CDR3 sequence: CASQRAGGRTDTQYF. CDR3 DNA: TGCGCCAGCCAGCGGGCAGGGGGCCGCACAGATACGCAGTATTTT.